Below, one T cell receptor (beta chain) is given with its context. The data are from a study of T cells expressing NK-cell markers. Across the whole study: According to the study, TCR beta repertoires originated from sorted CD3+CD56+NKG2C+, CD3+CD56+NKG2C- and CD3+CD56-NKG2C+ T cells.

With the 5' RACE reads reprocessed, TCRdb shows one record per CDR3 protein and no DNA. The sample yields 300,000 to 500,000 distinct CDR3 sequences, of which the top ten take up 9.5% to 12%. This CDR3 has 16 residues. Germline V gene sequence: CDR1 GTSNPN, CDR2 SVGIG (reference sequence). The sequence was obtained from a woman in her fifties or sixties in good health. The chain employs TRBV30 and TRBJ2-3; TCRdb gives TRBD2 as the D gene, but with no DNA this cannot be confirmed. The sequenced sample was blood T cells: a sorted CD56 or NKG2C T cell subset, CD4+ or CD8+ T cells, or bulk PBMC T cells (not recorded which). The CDR3 loop reads CAWSVLAGGSTDTQYF.